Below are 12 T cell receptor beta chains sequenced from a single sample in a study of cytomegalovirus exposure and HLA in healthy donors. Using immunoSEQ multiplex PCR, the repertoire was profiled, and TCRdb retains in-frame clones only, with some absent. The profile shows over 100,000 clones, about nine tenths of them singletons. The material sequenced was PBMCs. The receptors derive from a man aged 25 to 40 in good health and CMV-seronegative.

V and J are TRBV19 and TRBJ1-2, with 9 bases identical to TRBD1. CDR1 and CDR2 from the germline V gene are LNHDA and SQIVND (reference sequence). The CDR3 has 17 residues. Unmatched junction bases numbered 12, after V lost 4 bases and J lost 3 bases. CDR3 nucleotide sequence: TGTGCCAGTAGTAATGCGATCACAGGGGGCGGTTACTATGGCTACACCTTC. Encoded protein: CASSNAITGGGYYGYTF.

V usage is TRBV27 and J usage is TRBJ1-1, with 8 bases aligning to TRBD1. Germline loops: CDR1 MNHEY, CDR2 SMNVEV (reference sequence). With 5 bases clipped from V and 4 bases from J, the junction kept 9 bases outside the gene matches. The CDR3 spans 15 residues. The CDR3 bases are TGTGCCAGCAGTGCGGACAGGGAAAAGGGCACTGAAGCTTTCTTT. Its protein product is CASSADREKGTEAFF.

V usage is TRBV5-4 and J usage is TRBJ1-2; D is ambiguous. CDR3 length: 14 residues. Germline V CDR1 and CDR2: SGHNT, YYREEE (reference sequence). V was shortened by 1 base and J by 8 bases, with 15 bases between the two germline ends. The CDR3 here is CASSLFEDWLGYTF. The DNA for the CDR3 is TGTGCCAGCAGCTTGTTTGAGGACTGGCTCGGCTACACCTTC.

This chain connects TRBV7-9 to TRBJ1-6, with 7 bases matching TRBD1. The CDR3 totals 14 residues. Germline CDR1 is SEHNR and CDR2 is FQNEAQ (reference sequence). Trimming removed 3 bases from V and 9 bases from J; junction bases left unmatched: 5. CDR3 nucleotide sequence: TGTGCCAGCAGCTTCTCGGGACAGATTTCACCCCTCCACTTT. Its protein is CASSFSGQISPLHF.

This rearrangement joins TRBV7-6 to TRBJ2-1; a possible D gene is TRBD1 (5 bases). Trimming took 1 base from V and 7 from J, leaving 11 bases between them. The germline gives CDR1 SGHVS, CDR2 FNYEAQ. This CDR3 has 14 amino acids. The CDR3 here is CASSLGPGWNEQFF. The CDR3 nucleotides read TGTGCCAGCAGCTTAGGCCCAGGGTGGAATGAGCAGTTCTTC.

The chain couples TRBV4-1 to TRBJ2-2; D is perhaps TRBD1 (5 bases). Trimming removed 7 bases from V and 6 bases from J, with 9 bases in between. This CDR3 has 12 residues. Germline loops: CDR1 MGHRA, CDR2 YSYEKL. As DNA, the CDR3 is TGCGCCAGCAACCACAGGTCCGGGGAGCTGTTTTTT. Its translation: CASNHRSGELFF.

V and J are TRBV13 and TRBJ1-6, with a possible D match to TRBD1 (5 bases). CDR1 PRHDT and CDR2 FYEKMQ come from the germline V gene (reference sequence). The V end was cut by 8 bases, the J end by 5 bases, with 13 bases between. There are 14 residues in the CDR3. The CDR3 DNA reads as TGTGCCAGCCGGCAGGGTAAAAATAATTCACCCCTCCACTTT. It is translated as CASRQGKNNSPLHF. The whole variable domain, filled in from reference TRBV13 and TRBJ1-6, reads AAGVIQSPRHLIKEKRETATLKCYPIPRHDTVYWYQQGPGQDPQFLISFYEKMQSDKGSIPDRFSAQQFSDYHSELNMSSLELGDSALYFCASRQGKNNSPLHFGNGTRLTVT.

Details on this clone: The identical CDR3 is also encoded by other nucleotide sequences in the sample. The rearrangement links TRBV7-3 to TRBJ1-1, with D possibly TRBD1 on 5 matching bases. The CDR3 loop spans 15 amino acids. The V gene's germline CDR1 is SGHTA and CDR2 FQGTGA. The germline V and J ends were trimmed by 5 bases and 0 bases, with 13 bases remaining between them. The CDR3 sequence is CASSPAGGMNTEAFF. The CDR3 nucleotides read TGTGCCAGCAGCCCCGCCGGGGGTATGAACACTGAAGCTTTCTTT.

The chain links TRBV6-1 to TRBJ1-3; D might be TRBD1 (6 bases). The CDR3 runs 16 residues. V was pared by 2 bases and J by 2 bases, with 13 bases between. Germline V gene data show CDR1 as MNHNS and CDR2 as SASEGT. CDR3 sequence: CASSEQQGAAGNTIYF. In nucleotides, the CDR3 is TGTGCCAGCAGTGAACAACAGGGAGCGGCTGGAAACACCATATATTTT.

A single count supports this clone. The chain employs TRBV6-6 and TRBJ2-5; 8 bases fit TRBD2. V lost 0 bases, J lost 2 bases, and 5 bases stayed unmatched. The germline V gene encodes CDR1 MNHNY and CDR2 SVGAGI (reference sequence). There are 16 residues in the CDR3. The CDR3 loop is CASSYSPGGEQETQYF. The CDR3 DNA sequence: TGTGCCAGCAGTTACTCACCGGGGGGGGAACAAGAGACCCAGTACTTC.

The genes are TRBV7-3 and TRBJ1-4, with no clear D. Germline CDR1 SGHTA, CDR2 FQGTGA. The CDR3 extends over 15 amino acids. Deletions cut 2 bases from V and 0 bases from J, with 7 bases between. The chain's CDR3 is CASSLPGATNEKLFF. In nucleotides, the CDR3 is TGTGCCAGCAGCTTACCCGGTGCAACTAATGAAAAACTGTTTTTT.

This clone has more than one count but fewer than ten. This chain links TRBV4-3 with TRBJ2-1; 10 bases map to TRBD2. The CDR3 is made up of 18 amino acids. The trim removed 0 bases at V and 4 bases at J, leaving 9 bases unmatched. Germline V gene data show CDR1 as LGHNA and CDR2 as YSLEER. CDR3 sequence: CASSQETLLAGKYNEQFF. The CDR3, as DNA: TGCGCCAGCAGCCAAGAAACCCTACTAGCGGGGAAATACAATGAGCAGTTCTTC.